Described below is a single TCR beta chain sequence and its context. Followed longitudinally, the Seattle patients had been enrolled during active infection. This sample stems from a study of blood T cell repertoires in COVID-19. In the study overall: COVID-19 samples, acute and convalescent, were from the United States, Italy and Spain. T cells, B-cell-depleted T cells, or PBMCs supplied cDNA or gDNA.

Under the authors' procedure: Cell counts per sample came from amplifying reference gene primers. Repertoires were generated with immunoSEQ multiplex PCR, while TCRdb's copy carries only in-frame clones and drops some. V, J and clone size are taken as reported in that table, and D and trimming were inferred from the DNA itself. The sample has about 82,000 clones; just under 80% are singletons. This CDR3 comprises 15 residues. CDR1 and CDR2 (germline): LGHDT, YNNKEL (reference sequence). V was clipped by 1 base and J by 6 bases, with 10 bases between them. This TCR was recovered from a man in his 60s with COVID-19, enrolled during active disease. The chain recombines TRBV3-1 (or the pseudogene TRBV3-2) with TRBJ1-6; no definite D call. Material for sequencing was peripheral blood. The DNA of the CDR3 is TGTGCCAGCAGCCAAGGGGCAGGTACTAATTCACCCCTCCACTTT. It yields the protein CASSQGAGTNSPLHF.